The 20 T cell receptor beta chains in this list originate from one sample, sequenced in a study of regulatory T cells in long-lasting Graves disease. The time point: persistent/refractory GD, antithyroid drugs over 5 years with positive TRAb. TCR sequences were obtained from RNA taken from PBMCs. According to the study, TCR beta libraries were built with iRepertoire HTBI primers and CDR3-region Arm-PCR. MiXCR, applied by TCRdb to the multiplex PCR reads, yields one record per CDR3 protein. The data hold around 400,000 distinct CDR3 sequences, with roughly 25% observed a single time. This material consisted of peripheral blood mononuclear cells (PBMCs), taken when the disease was refractory, from a patient treated with antithyroid drugs. The receptor source for this set is a woman aged 40 to 49 with Graves disease.

In its sample, this clonotype was seen a few times. The chain couples TRBV12-3 or TRBV12-4 to TRBJ1-5; no firm D call. The CDR3 sequence is 18 residues long. V was trimmed by 6 bases and J by 0 bases, leaving 21 bases between them. The CDR3 DNA is TGTGCCAGCAGCCCCCCCGGGAGTGGCCCCTATAGCAATCAGCCCCAGCATTTT. Its translation is CASSPPGSGPYSNQPQHF.

Concerning this clonotype itself: Since a much larger clone is just one base distant, this may be a read error. The rearrangement links TRBV7-9 to TRBJ2-5, with TRBD1 matching 7 bases. The CDR3 covers 14 residues. Germline V gene data show CDR1 as SEHNR and CDR2 as FQNEAQ (reference sequence). As DNA, the CDR3 is TGTGCCAGCAGCTCAGCGAACACAGGGGCTTCTGTTCACTTC. This translates into CASSSANTGASVHF.

This clonotype was observed at least ten times. The rearrangement uses TRBV28 and TRBJ2-7; 7 nucleotides line up with TRBD2. V trimming: 10 bases; J trimming: 6 bases; junction bases outside the gene matches: 15. The CDR3 is 14 amino acids. Looked up from germline, CDR1 is MDHEN and CDR2 is SYDVKM. The CDR3 spells CATGLGSPSVEQYF. CDR3 bases: TGTGCCACCGGACTAGGGAGCCCCAGCGTCGAGCAGTACTTC.

To note about this clonotype: A far larger clone differs by one base, so this is likely a read error. V is TRBV28 and J is TRBJ2-5; D gene ambiguous. The germline V and J ends were trimmed by 8 bases and 5 bases, with 15 bases remaining between them. The V gene's germline CDR1 is MDHEN and CDR2 SYDVKM. This CDR3 has 13 amino acids. For the CDR3, the DNA is TGTGCCAGCGGCTTGGACCCGCGGGAGACCCAGTACTTC. Its protein is CASGLDPRETQYF.

With respect to this clonotype: A far larger clone is off by one base, so a read error is likely. This chain connects TRBV12-3 or TRBV12-4 to TRBJ1-1; no firm D call. The CDR3 runs 13 residues. The CDR3 DNA reads TGTGCCAGCAGCGGCGAGCTGAACACTGAAGCTTCCTTT. Translation gives CASSGELNTEASF.

This clonotype showed up just a few times. The genes are TRBV20-1 and TRBJ1-6; 8 nucleotides align to TRBD1. The ends lost 0 bases at V and 3 bases at J; junction bases unmatched: 10. Germline CDR1 reads DFQATT; CDR2 reads SNEGSKA (reference sequence). There are 18 residues in the CDR3. CDR3 sequence (DNA): TGCAGTGCTAGAGATCAGCAGGGGGCTTCCCTCTATAATTCACCCCTCCACTTT. Its translation is CSARDQQGASLYNSPLHF.

Notes on this clonotype: The junction departs from the called germline gene at one end, perhaps through a read error. CDR3 sequence reads: CAVSGSTWPGNYGYTF. The CDR3 DNA reads TGTGCCGTCAGTGGGTCGACGTGGCCAGGGAACTATGGCTACACCTTC. The chain joins TRBV10-3 to TRBJ1-2; a possible D gene is TRBD1 (5 bases). Germline CDR1 is ENHRY and CDR2 is SYGVKD. The CDR3 covers 16 residues.

This clonotype was picked up a small number of times. The V and J genes are TRBV13 and TRBJ1-1, with D perhaps matching TRBD1 (5 bases). Trimming removed 5 bases from V and 1 base from J, with 14 bases in between. Germline CDR1 and CDR2: PRHDT and FYEKMQ (reference sequence). This CDR3 is built from 15 residues. In DNA form, the CDR3 reads TGTGCCAGCAGCGACCGTGGGCAGGGGAACACTGAAGCTTTCTTT. Translation: CASSDRGQGNTEAFF.

To note about this clonotype: The junction differs from germline at one of its ends, possibly a read error. This chain connects TRBV28 to TRBJ1-4, with a weak D call TRBD1 (5 bases). The V gene's germline CDR1 is MDHEN and CDR2 SYDVKM. CDR3 length: 14 amino acids. CDR3 amino acids: CASSLQQVNEKPFF. Written as DNA, the CDR3 is TGTGCCAGCAGCCTCCAACAGGTTAATGAAAAACCGTTTTTT.

This clonotype occurred many times. V usage is TRBV28 and J usage is TRBJ2-2; no clear D. The germline V gene encodes CDR1 MDHEN and CDR2 SYDVKM. The CDR3 is made up of 15 amino acids. V was cut by 3 bases and J by 4 bases, with 12 bases left in between. The DNA for the CDR3 is TGTGCCAGCAGTTTCCCCCCCTGGGGCACCGGGGAGCTGTTTTTT. It codes for CASSFPPWGTGELFF.

This clonotype came up many times. This chain joins TRBV20-1 and TRBJ2-7, with D perhaps being TRBD1 or TRBD2 (5 bases each). The germline V gene has CDR1 DFQATT and CDR2 SNEGSKA (reference sequence). Trimming pared 1 base from V and 3 bases from J, leaving 10 bases between. CDR3 length: 13 amino acids. CDR3: CSARAGRDYEQYF. In DNA, the CDR3 is TGCAGTGCTAGAGCGGGACGTGACTACGAGCAGTACTTC.

Only one count was recorded for this clonotype. The V gene is TRBV12-3 or TRBV12-4, the J gene TRBJ2-2; 7 bases map to TRBD1. Trimming at V came to 4 bases and at J to 0 bases, leaving 8 bases not matched to a gene. The CDR3 is 17 amino acids. The CDR3 loop is CASSSRQGQANTGELFF. The DNA for the CDR3 is TGTGCCAGCAGTTCAAGACAGGGACAAGCGAACACCGGGGAGCTGTTTTTT.

This CDR3 is CSARPGQKGEAFF. CDR3 nucleotides: TGCAGCGCTCGCCCGGGACAGAAGGGTGAAGCTTTCTTT. The chain carries TRBV29-1 and TRBJ1-1; TRBD1 aligns across 7 bases. CDR3 length: 13 amino acids. Germline V gene lookup returns CDR1 SQVTM and CDR2 ANQGSEA. Losses at the gene ends were 7 bases for V and 7 bases for J; bases not matched to a gene: 12.

This clonotype was seen repeatedly, ten times or more. This chain joins TRBV28 and TRBJ2-7, with a possible D match to TRBD2 (6 bases). This CDR3 contains 15 residues. The V gene's germline CDR1 is MDHEN and CDR2 SYDVKM. The V end was cut by 5 bases, the J end by 1 base, with 15 bases between. CDR3: CASSTPGLPSYEQYF. The CDR3 DNA reads as TGTGCCAGCAGTACGCCGGGACTTCCATCCTACGAGCAGTACTTC. The whole variable domain, remainder taken from reference TRBV28 and TRBJ2-7, is DVKVTQSSRYLVKRTGEKVFLECVQDMDHENMFWYRQDPGLGLRLIYFSYDVKMKEKGDIPEGYSVSREKKERFSLILESASTNQTSMYLCASSTPGLPSYEQYFGPGTRLTVT.

This clonotype came up many times. This rearrangement joins TRBV3-1 to TRBJ1-1, with D perhaps TRBD1 (6 bases). Germline CDR1 is LGHDT and CDR2 is YNNKEL (reference sequence). Trimming took off 1 base at V and 11 bases at J, with 20 bases between the two ends. This CDR3 comprises 15 residues. CDR3 sequence (DNA): TGTGCCAGCAGCCAAGGGCGGACAGCTAACACTGTGGCTTTCTTT. This codes for CASSQGRTANTVAFF.

The chain employs TRBV18 and TRBJ1-4; weak D call: TRBD1 (5 bases). Trimming took 4 bases from V and 5 from J, leaving 14 bases between them. The CDR3 runs 15 residues. CDR1 is KGHSH, CDR2 LQKENI, per germline. CDR3 protein: CASSLTEGPNEKLFF. The DNA for the CDR3 is TGTGCCAGCTCACTAACGGAGGGACCAAATGAAAAACTGTTTTTT.

As regards this clonotype: A much more abundant neighbour one base away suggests this may be a read error. V gene TRBV2 combines with J gene TRBJ1-5; D gene uncertain. The CDR3 spans 13 residues. The V gene's germline CDR1 is SNHLY and CDR2 FYNNEI. The CDR3 here is CASTRSPYQPRHF. The CDR3 DNA is TGTGCCAGCACAAGGAGTCCCTATCAGCCCCGGCATTTT.

The CDR3 is CASSRDGHNQPQHF. The CDR3 DNA reads as TGTGCCAGCTCACGGGACGGACACAATCAGCCCCAGCATTTT. J is TRBJ1-5 and V is TRBV18; TRBD1 might be the D (5 bases). This CDR3 comprises 14 residues. V was shortened by 4 bases and J by 3 bases, with 10 bases between the two germline ends. CDR1 and CDR2 from the germline V gene are KGHSH and LQKENI. The full variable domain, with the rest looked up from reference TRBV18 and TRBJ1-5, is NAGVMQNPRHLVRRRGQEARLRCSPMKGHSHVYWYRQLPEEGLKFMVYLQKENIIDESGMPKERFSAEFPKEGPSILRIQQVVRGDSAAYFCASSRDGHNQPQHFGDGTRLSIL.

This chain joins TRBV14 and TRBJ1-1; a weak D match, TRBD1 (6 bases). This CDR3 has 15 amino acids. The germline V gene has CDR1 SGHDN and CDR2 FVKESK. V shed 4 bases and J shed 6 bases, with 18 bases lying between them. The CDR3 protein is CASSPVTGAVSEAFF. The CDR3 DNA is TGTGCCAGCAGCCCCGTGACGGGGGCGGTCTCTGAAGCTTTCTTT.

About this clonotype: This may stem from a read error, because a much larger clone lies one nucleotide away. The genes are TRBV30 and TRBJ1-1; D is undetermined. Trimming shortened V by 1 base and J by 5 bases, and 14 bases separated the two germline ends. There are 14 residues in the CDR3. Germline lookup yields CDR1 GTSNPN and CDR2 SVGIG (reference sequence). The CDR3 coding sequence is TGTGCCTGGAGTGAGTCCGGTGGGCGGACTGAAGCTTTCTTT. This gives the protein CAWSESGGRTEAFF.